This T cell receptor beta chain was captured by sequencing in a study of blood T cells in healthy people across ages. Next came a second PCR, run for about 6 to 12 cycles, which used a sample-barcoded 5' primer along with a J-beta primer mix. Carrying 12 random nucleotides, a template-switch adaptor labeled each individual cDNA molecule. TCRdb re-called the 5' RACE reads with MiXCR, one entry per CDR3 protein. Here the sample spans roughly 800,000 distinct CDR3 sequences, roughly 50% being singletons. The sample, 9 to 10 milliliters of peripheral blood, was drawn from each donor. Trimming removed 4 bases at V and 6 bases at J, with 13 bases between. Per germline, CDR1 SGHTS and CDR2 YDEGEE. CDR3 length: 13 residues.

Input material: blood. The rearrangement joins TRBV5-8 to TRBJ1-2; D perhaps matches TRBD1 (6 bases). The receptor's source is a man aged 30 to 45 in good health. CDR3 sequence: CASSRPGEDGYTF. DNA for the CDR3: TGTGCCAGCAGCCGGCCAGGGGAGGATGGCTACACCTTC.